This entry is about one T cell receptor beta chain. The germline gives CDR1 LNHDA, CDR2 SQIVND (reference sequence). This CDR3 is built from 13 residues. Trimming removed 6 bases from V and 1 base from J, with 9 bases in between. The data stem from a study of blood T cell repertoires in COVID-19. Some clones are missing from TCRdb's copy, which holds only in-frame ones; the method was immunoSEQ multiplex PCR. The sample has under 400,000 clones, around 90% seen once. The source of this sequence is a man aged 18 to 30 with active or convalescent COVID-19. Sequenced material: peripheral blood. The chain has TRBV19 and TRBJ1-2; the D is unclear. CDR3 nucleotides: TGTGCCAGTAGACCCACAGATAACTATGGCTACACCTTC. Translating it yields CASRPTDNYGYTF. The variable domain in full, completed from reference TRBV19 and TRBJ1-2, reads DGGITQSPKYLFRKEGQNVTLSCEQNLNHDAMYWYRQDPGQGLRLIYYSQIVNDFQKGDIAEGYSVSREKKESFPLTVTSAQKNPTAFYLCASRPTDNYGYTFGSGTRLTVV.